Presented here are 3 T cell receptor beta chains from one specimen sequenced in a study of cytomegalovirus exposure and HLA in healthy donors. 13 Jbeta primers and 60 Vbeta primers were used for the PCR. Profiling relied on immunoSEQ multiplex PCR, and the TCRdb table lists in-frame clones only, not all of them. Of 250,000 to 350,000 clones detected, 80% appear once; the ten largest clones hold approximately 0.3%. Sequenced sample: PBMCs. The receptors stem from a girl aged 2-10 years in good health and CMV-seronegative.

J is TRBJ2-2 and V is TRBV7-9; D unclear. Germline assignment: CDR1 SEHNR and CDR2 FQNEAQ (reference sequence). The V end lost 5 bases, the J end lost 6 bases, and 10 bases lay between the germline ends. The CDR3 covers 13 residues. The CDR3 DNA is TGTGCCAGCAGCCGCGGCACCCCCGGGGAGCTGTTTTTT. It specifies CASSRGTPGELFF.

This chain connects TRBV19 to TRBJ2-7; 13 bases fit TRBD2. CDR3 length equals 15 residues. The J segment lost 6 bases and the V segment lost 4 bases, leaving 6 bases of the junction unmatched. Germline lookup yields CDR1 LNHDA and CDR2 SQIVND (reference sequence). The CDR3 protein is CASSTTSGRAPEQYF. The CDR3 DNA sequence: TGTGCCAGTAGTACCACTAGCGGGAGGGCCCCCGAGCAGTACTTC.

The rearrangement joins TRBV9 to TRBJ2-5; D not certain. The V gene's germline CDR1 is SGDLS and CDR2 YYNGEE. V lost 1 base and J 5 bases, leaving 9 bases between the germline ends. The CDR3 contains 13 residues. This CDR3 is CASSVTSSETQYF. The DNA of the CDR3 is TGTGCCAGCAGCGTAACCAGTTCCGAGACCCAGTACTTC.